This TCR beta chain stems from a study of OX40 agonist ivuxolimab in advanced cancers. At the level of the study: Prior anti-PD-1, anti-PD-L1 or anti-CTLA-4 therapy did not bar entry, and roughly 40% had some. General study points: People who partly responded at 0.1-3.0 mg/kg had some of the least clonal expansion seen. Among T cells, CD8+ cells averaged more expanded clones than CD4+ cells.

In regard to this clone: The antigen is not known.

The repertoire was sequenced with immunoSEQ multiplex PCR; TCRdb's copy has only in-frame clones and lacks some. Among roughly 73,000 clones, roughly 88% were seen once, and the ten largest hold more than 2.5%. Germline CDR1 and CDR2: SGHDT and YYEEEE. The CDR3 has 16 residues. Trimming took 2 bases from V and 0 from J; bases not matched to a gene: 4. The rearrangement links TRBV5-6 to TRBJ2-1; 8 bases map to TRBD2. Material: CD4+ or CD8+ T cells sorted from blood, obtained in a trial of the OX40 agonist ivuxolimab. This sequence was found in an adult with an advanced solid tumor such as melanoma, head and neck, liver or kidney cancer. CDR3 coding DNA: TGTGCCAGCAGCTTAGCGGGGGACTACTCCTACAATGAGCAGTTCTTC. Its protein product is CASSLAGDYSYNEQFF.